The 18 T cell receptor beta chains listed next were all sequenced from one sample in a study of T cell repertoires in cytomegalovirus infection. Each CDR3 protein is one row after TCRdb ran MiXCR on the reads. This sample has some 940,000 distinct CDR3 sequences, with about a third found just once. These receptors have no identified antigens. The specimen was cultured CD8+ T cells from PBMCs, collected from culture after CMV antigen stimulation. The receptors originated from a human donor in good health (CMV status not recorded). Some clones in this sample may be carry-over from other donors' samples.

This chain links TRBV27 with TRBJ1-4; 7 bases are shared with TRBD1. Germline CDR1 and CDR2: MNHEY and SMNVEV (reference sequence). The ends lost 5 bases at V and 6 bases at J; junction bases unmatched: 15. The CDR3 extends over 17 amino acids. CDR3 amino acids: CASSPPYRDSGDEKLFF. The DNA of the CDR3 is TGTGCCAGCAGTCCTCCATACCGGGACAGCGGCGATGAAAAACTGTTTTTT.

This clonotype was seen a single time. CDR3 residues: CASNPGQLINYGYTF. CDR3 nucleotides: TGTGCCAGTAACCCGGGACAGTTGATCAACTATGGCTACACCTTC. This chain links TRBV19 with TRBJ1-2; 7 bases are a match to TRBD1. The trim removed 7 bases at V and 2 bases at J, leaving 10 bases unmatched. Germline V gene sequence: CDR1 LNHDA, CDR2 SQIVND (reference sequence). The CDR3 contains 15 residues.

The chain uses TRBV5-6 and TRBJ2-1; D gene uncertain. The germline CDR1 and CDR2 sequences are SGHDT and YYEEEE. V shed 5 bases and J shed 5 bases, with 20 bases lying between them. The CDR3 length is 16 residues. The chain's CDR3 is CASSPYTTLIHNEQFF. In nucleotides, the CDR3 is TGTGCCAGCAGTCCCTACACAACCCTAATTCACAATGAGCAGTTCTTC.

The CDR3, as DNA: TGTGCCAGCAGTTGGGACAGGAACAATGAGCAGTTCTTC. Protein product: CASSWDRNNEQFF. The gene calls are TRBV27 and TRBJ2-1, with 8 nucleotides matching TRBD1. Germline CDR1 MNHEY, CDR2 SMNVEV (reference sequence). With 4 bases clipped from V and 5 bases from J, the junction kept 1 base outside the gene matches. The CDR3 sequence is 13 residues long.

V usage is TRBV10-3 and J usage is TRBJ2-7, with D tentatively TRBD1 (5 bases). The germline CDR1 and CDR2 sequences are ENHRY and SYGVKD. With 4 bases removed from V and 2 bases from J, the gap between germline ends came to 15 bases. The CDR3 extends over 15 amino acids. The CDR3 nucleotides read TGTGCCATCAGTGGATCAGGGATAACCGCCTACGAGCAGTACTTC. This sequence encodes CAISGSGITAYEQYF.

The chain uses TRBV4-1 and TRBJ2-4; 10 positions match TRBD1. CDR3 length equals 18 residues. CDR1 and CDR2 from the germline V gene are MGHRA and YSYEKL. After removal of 2 bases from V and 0 bases from J, the junction contained 7 bases not matched to a gene. The CDR3 sequence is CASSQIPGQGLAKNIQYF. The CDR3 DNA follows: TGCGCCAGCAGCCAAATCCCGGGACAGGGGTTAGCCAAAAACATTCAGTACTTC.

The rearrangement uses TRBV19 and TRBJ2-5, with 9 bases aligning to TRBD1. The CDR3 length is 14 residues. Unmatched junction bases numbered 7, after V lost 6 bases and J lost 5 bases. CDR1 is LNHDA, CDR2 SQIVND, per germline (reference sequence). This chain's CDR3 is CASRRDRVGETQYF. In nucleotides, the CDR3 is TGTGCCAGTAGACGGGACAGGGTCGGGGAGACCCAGTACTTC.

This clonotype was found a few times. The V and J genes are TRBV7-3 and TRBJ2-1; D perhaps matches TRBD2 (6 bases). Germline V gene sequence: CDR1 SGHTA, CDR2 FQGTGA. CDR3 length equals 16 residues. V lost 5 bases and J lost 9, with 23 bases in between. CDR3 DNA: TGTGCCAGCAGCCCAGTAGCGGCGGGCCCATACGTTGAGCAGTTCTTC. Its protein is CASSPVAAGPYVEQFF.

This clonotype showed up many times. V usage is TRBV11-2 and J usage is TRBJ2-3, with a tentative D call TRBD1 (6 bases). CDR1 and CDR2 from the germline V gene are SGHAT and FQNNGV. Trimming stripped 4 bases from V and 2 bases from J, with 16 bases between. This CDR3 has 16 residues. Written as DNA, the CDR3 is TGTGCCAGCAGCTCCCCGGCGACAGGTTACACAGATACGCAGTATTTT. Its translation: CASSSPATGYTDTQYF.

The table lists this clonotype with many counts. The V and J genes are TRBV24-1 and TRBJ2-2, with D perhaps being TRBD1 or TRBD2 (6 bases each). The germline V and J ends were trimmed by 3 bases and 2 bases, with 12 bases remaining between them. The germline V gene has CDR1 KGHDR and CDR2 SFDVKD. CDR3 length equals 16 residues. CDR3 amino acids: CATSDRGGLNTGELFF. The CDR3 nucleotides are TGTGCCACCAGTGATAGAGGGGGGCTTAACACCGGGGAGCTGTTTTTT.

The chain carries TRBV19 and TRBJ1-1; D is unresolved. Trimming shortened V by 5 bases and J by 3 bases, and 19 bases separated the two germline ends. Germline values: CDR1 LNHDA, CDR2 SQIVND (reference sequence). The CDR3 covers 16 residues. The chain's CDR3 is CASSDQRTRFDTEAFF. The CDR3 DNA sequence: TGTGCCAGTAGTGACCAGAGAACCCGCTTCGACACTGAAGCTTTCTTT.

V and J are TRBV20-1 and TRBJ1-5; TRBD1 agrees at 8 bases. This CDR3 is 14 amino acids long. The trim removed 7 bases at V and 6 bases at J, leaving 11 bases unmatched. The germline CDR1 and CDR2 sequences are DFQATT and SNEGSKA (reference sequence). The CDR3 DNA sequence: TGCAGTGTCCTACAGGGGGAGCACATTCAGCCCCAGCATTTT. Its translation: CSVLQGEHIQPQHF.

In its sample, this clonotype was seen a few times. V gene TRBV27 combines with J gene TRBJ1-1; the match to TRBD1 covers 8 bases. The CDR3 runs to 13 residues. Germline V gene sequence: CDR1 MNHEY, CDR2 SMNVEV (reference sequence). V trimming: 8 bases; J trimming: 3 bases; junction bases outside the gene matches: 5. CDR3 sequence: CASRWTGYTEAFF. The CDR3 DNA reads TGTGCCAGCCGCTGGACAGGGTACACTGAAGCTTTCTTT.

This clonotype has a handful of counts. This chain links TRBV19 with TRBJ2-5; 7 positions match TRBD1. This CDR3 has 15 residues. CDR1 and CDR2 from the germline V gene are LNHDA and SQIVND (reference sequence). The J segment lost 1 base and the V segment lost 5 bases, leaving 7 bases of the junction unmatched. The CDR3 region has the DNA TGTGCCAGTAGTGCCGGGACAGAGAGCCAAGAGACCCAGTACTTC. It codes for CASSAGTESQETQYF.

The J gene is TRBJ2-7, the V gene TRBV6-2 or TRBV6-3; 10 bases line up with TRBD2. This CDR3 spans 15 amino acids. V was clipped by 6 bases and J by 4 bases; unmatched bases: 9. CDR1 is MNHEY, CDR2 SVGEGT, per germline. The CDR3 sequence is CASRNSGGLSYEQYV. CDR3 DNA: TGTGCCAGCAGAAATAGCGGGGGGCTCTCTTACGAGCAGTACGTC.

This clonotype was seen a handful of times. The gene calls are TRBV7-9 and TRBJ2-5; tentatively, D is TRBD1 (5 bases). The CDR3 is 17 residues long. Trimming left V 2 bases short and J 0 bases short, with 16 bases between. CDR1 SEHNR and CDR2 FQNEAQ come from the germline V gene (reference sequence). The CDR3 sequence is CASSLPQGGQYQETQYF. CDR3 sequence (DNA): TGTGCCAGCAGCTTACCGCAGGGCGGTCAGTACCAAGAGACCCAGTACTTC.

This clonotype was recorded many times. V usage is TRBV7-8 and J usage is TRBJ2-1; 8 nucleotides line up with TRBD2. The CDR3 totals 13 residues. The germline CDR1 and CDR2 sequences are SGHVS and FQNEAQ. After removal of 5 bases from V and 8 bases from J, the junction contained 5 bases not matched to a gene. Here the CDR3 DNA reads TGTGCCAGCAGCCCCGGGGGGGGCGATGAGCAGTTCTTC. Protein product: CASSPGGGDEQFF. The full variable domain, completed using reference TRBV7-8 and TRBJ2-1, is GAGVSQSPRYKVAKRGQDVALRCDPISGHVSLFWYQQALGQGPEFLTYFQNEAQLDKSGLPSDRFFAERPEGSVSTLKIQRTQQEDSAVYLCASSPGGGDEQFFGPGTRLTVL.

The chain links TRBV11-2 to TRBJ1-1; unclear D gene. Germline V gene data show CDR1 as SGHAT and CDR2 as FQNNGV. The CDR3 sequence is 12 residues long. Trimming stripped 5 bases from V and 5 bases from J, with 9 bases between. Here the CDR3 reads CASSRIYTEAFF. The CDR3 nucleotides read TGTGCCAGCAGCCGCATCTATACTGAAGCTTTCTTT.